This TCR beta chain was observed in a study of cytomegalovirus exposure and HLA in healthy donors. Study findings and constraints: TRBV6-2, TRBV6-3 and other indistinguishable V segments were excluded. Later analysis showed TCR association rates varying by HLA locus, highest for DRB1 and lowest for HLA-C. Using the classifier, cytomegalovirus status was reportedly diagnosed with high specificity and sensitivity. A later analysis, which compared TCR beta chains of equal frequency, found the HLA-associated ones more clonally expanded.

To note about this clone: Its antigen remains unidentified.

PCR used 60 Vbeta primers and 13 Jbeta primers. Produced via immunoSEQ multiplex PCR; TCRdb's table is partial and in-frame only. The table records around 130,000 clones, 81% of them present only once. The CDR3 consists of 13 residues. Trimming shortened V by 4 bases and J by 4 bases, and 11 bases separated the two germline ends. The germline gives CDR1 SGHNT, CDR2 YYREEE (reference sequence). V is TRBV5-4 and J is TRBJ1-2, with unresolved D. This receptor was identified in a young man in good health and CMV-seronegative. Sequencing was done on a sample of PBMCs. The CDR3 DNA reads TGTGCCAGCAGCACCCTCCAGTTCTATGGCTACACCTTC. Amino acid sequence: CASSTLQFYGYTF.